A selection of T cell receptor beta chains follows, all from one sample in a study of cytomegalovirus exposure and HLA in healthy donors. Generated by immunoSEQ multiplex PCR, the TCRdb table keeps only in-frame clones and is missing some. The sample includes 150,000 to 200,000 clones, roughly 60% seen only once; the top ten take roughly 2.9%. Sequenced input: PBMCs. The receptors were sampled from a man aged 40-50 years in good health and CMV-seronegative. Each CDR3 is given with its conserved first and last residue. Fields, in order: J gene, V gene, D gene, clone size, CDR3 length, CDR3 DNA, CDR3 protein. A D gene is named only where the DNA matches it firmly. Expanded clones get a size class; other rows say once, few or many, or leave the size out.

TRBJ1-5,TRBV6-6,.,few,15,TGTGCCAGCAGCTCAATGGGACAAAGCAATCAGCCCCAGCATTTT,CASSSMGQSNQPQHF
TRBJ2-3,TRBV5-1,.,once,15,TGCGCCAGCAGCTCCTTGGGGACTAGCACAGATACGCAGTATTTT,CASSSLGTSTDTQYF
TRBJ2-7,TRBV19,TRBD2,.,14,TGTGCCAGTAGTCGGACTAGCGGGAGTTACGAGCAGTACTTC,CASSRTSGSYEQYF
TRBJ1-5,TRBV7-9,.,few,13,TGTTCCAGCAGCTTAGCCAGGGATCAGCCCCAGCATTTT,CSSSLARDQPQHF
TRBJ2-2,TRBV11-3,TRBD1,.,15,TGTGCCAGCAGCTCCGACAGGGTTGGCACCGGGGAGCTGTTTTTT,CASSSDRVGTGELFF
TRBJ2-7,TRBV7-9,TRBD1,.,12,TGTGCCAGCAGCTCGACAGGGCTCGAGCAGTACTTC,CASSSTGLEQYF
TRBJ1-3,TRBV6-5,.,few,14,TGTGCCAGCACTCAGGGATTCGCCGGAAACACCATATATTTT,CASTQGFAGNTIYF
TRBJ1-4,TRBV4-1,.,few,13,TGCGCCAGTCAAAAGGTGGGCAATGAAAAACTGTTTTTT,CASQKVGNEKLFF
TRBJ1-2,TRBV29-1,.,.,13,TGCAGCGTTGGAATCGACAGCGTTCGAGGCTACACCTTC,CSVGIDSVRGYTF
TRBJ2-3,TRBV7-9,TRBD1,few,17,TGTGCCAGCAGCTTAGGCAGGGGGACAGGGCTCACAGATACGCAGTATTTT,CASSLGRGTGLTDTQYF
TRBJ2-1,TRBV6-5,TRBD2,.,16,TGTGCCAGCAGTTATGGCTCTAGCGGGGTTTACAATGAGCAGTTCTTC,CASSYGSSGVYNEQFF
TRBJ2-3,TRBV19,.,.,16,TGTGCCAGTAGTATAGTCAGCGGAGCTAGCACAGATACGCAGTATTTT,CASSIVSGASTDTQYF
TRBJ2-1,TRBV27,.,once,14,TGTGCCAGCAGCGGGAGTAGGACCTACAATGAGCAGTTCTTC,CASSGSRTYNEQFF
TRBJ1-3,TRBV28,.,.,12,TGTGCCAGCAATGAAAGCGGATACACCATATATTTT,CASNESGYTIYF
TRBJ1-1,TRBV5-1,.,.,13,TGCGCCAGCAGCCTGGAACAGGACACTGAAGCTTTCTTT,CASSLEQDTEAFF
TRBJ1-4,TRBV5-1,.,once,15,TGCGCCAGCAGCGTAAATACTGCAACTAATGAAAAACTGTTTTTT,CASSVNTATNEKLFF
TRBJ2-6,TRBV7-8,.,.,19,TGTGCCAGCAGCTTAGAATACCGGGACACCTTCTCTGGGGCCAACGTCCTGACTTTC,CASSLEYRDTFSGANVLTF
TRBJ2-7,TRBV12-5,TRBD2,.,16,TGTGCTAGTGGTTTGGTAAGCGGGAGTAGGCGCTACGAGCAGTACTTC,CASGLVSGSRRYEQYF
TRBJ2-3,TRBV5-1,TRBD2,few,16,TGCGCCAGCAGCAAACAGACTAGCGGATTCACAGATACGCAGTATTTT,CASSKQTSGFTDTQYF
TRBJ1-6,TRBV6-5,.,.,14,TGTGCCACCGAACGAAGTCGAGGGCATTCACCCCTCCACTTT,CATERSRGHSPLHF
TRBJ2-7,TRBV6-1,TRBD1,few,17,TGTGCCAGCAGTGAACCAGATAGGACAGGGACAGTCTACGAGCAGTACTTC,CASSEPDRTGTVYEQYF
TRBJ1-6,TRBV7-9,.,.,14,TGTGCCAGCAGCCCCCGACGGGAAAATTCACCCCTCCACTTT,CASSPRRENSPLHF
TRBJ1-1,TRBV2,.,few,16,TGTGCCAGCACGCTGGGGAGGGAAAGGGGGGGCACTGAAGCTTTCTTT,CASTLGRERGGTEAFF
TRBJ2-2,TRBV5-1,TRBD1,.,14,TGCGCCAGCAGCTTGGAGGGGGCCACCGGGGAGCTGTTTTTT,CASSLEGATGELFF
TRBJ1-6,TRBV30,.,.,12,TGTGCCTGGAGTGTACAACGCTCACCCCTCCACTTT,CAWSVQRSPLHF
TRBJ2-3,TRBV5-1,.,.,16,TGCGCCAGCAGCCCTTCCGGAGGGCCTAGCACAGATACGCAGTATTTT,CASSPSGGPSTDTQYF
TRBJ2-5,TRBV5-1,.,.,14,TGCGCCAGCAGTTTGGGTCGGTCCCAAGAGACCCAGTACTTC,CASSLGRSQETQYF
TRBJ1-3,TRBV7-9,.,.,16,TGTTCCAGCAGCTTAGTCGCCGACACCACCCGAAACACCATATATTTT,CSSSLVADTTRNTIYF
TRBJ2-3,TRBV6-1,TRBD2,.,15,TGTGCCAGCACGGGGGCGGGGGGTGTCACAGATACGCAGTATTTT,CASTGAGGVTDTQYF
TRBJ1-1,TRBV6-1,TRBD1,once,15,TGTGCCAGCATAGGGACAGGGGGTCCAAACACTGAAGCTTTCTTT,CASIGTGGPNTEAFF
TRBJ2-1,TRBV5-4,.,few,13,TGTGCCAGCAGCTTAACTAGCCCCAGGGAGCAGTTCTTC,CASSLTSPREQFF
TRBJ1-2,TRBV7-2,.,.,15,TGTGCCAGCAGCTCCCCGACAGTGCAAACGCGGGGCTACACCTTC,CASSSPTVQTRGYTF
TRBJ1-3,TRBV30,.,few,15,TGTGCCTGGAGTGTACTTGGACACCTTGCGGACACCATATATTTT,CAWSVLGHLADTIYF
TRBJ1-5,TRBV6-1,TRBD1,.,15,TGTGCCAGCAGTGAAGGGACAGGGGAAGGACAGCCCCAGCATTTT,CASSEGTGEGQPQHF
TRBJ2-5,TRBV6-1,TRBD2,.,17,TGTGCCAGCAGTGATGTCTTTAGCGGGGGGTTTCAAGAGACCCAGTACTTC,CASSDVFSGGFQETQYF
TRBJ2-1,TRBV5-1,TRBD2,once,16,TGCGCCAGCAGCTTGGGCGGGGGAGGATCCTACAATGAGCAGTTCTTC,CASSLGGGGSYNEQFF
TRBJ2-7,TRBV21-1,.,.,13,TGTGCCAGCAGCAAGACTAACTCCTACGAGCAGTACTTC,CASSKTNSYEQYF
TRBJ2-1,TRBV30,TRBD2,.,17,TGTGCCTGGAGTTACGGGACTAGCGGGAGCTCCTACAATGAGCAGTTCTTC,CAWSYGTSGSSYNEQFF
TRBJ2-5,TRBV10-3,.,once,14,TGTGCCATCAAAGGCCAGGGGTTCGGGGAGACCCAGTACTTC,CAIKGQGFGETQYF
TRBJ1-2,TRBV7-8,.,.,15,TGTGCCAGCAGCTCGCCGGGACTTCAAGTGAATGGCTACACCTTC,CASSSPGLQVNGYTF
TRBJ2-6,TRBV28,.,.,17,TGTGCCAGCCACCCCGGGACACTAGTCTCTGGGGCCAACGTCCTGACTTTC,CASHPGTLVSGANVLTF
TRBJ1-1,TRBV5-1,TRBD1,.,14,TGCGCCAGCCGGATGGGACAGGGGCGGGCTGAAGCTTTCTTT,CASRMGQGRAEAFF
TRBJ2-7,TRBV10-1,.,.,13,TGCGCCAGCCGTTCCGGGACTTACTACGAGCAGTACTTC,CASRSGTYYEQYF
TRBJ2-5,TRBV28,TRBD1,.,14,TGTGCCAGCACCACCGGGACAGGGGTGGAGACCCAGTACTTC,CASTTGTGVETQYF
TRBJ2-7,TRBV7-9,TRBD1,.,13,TGTGCCAGCAGTAGACAGGGGAGCGACGAGCAGTACTTC,CASSRQGSDEQYF
TRBJ1-6,TRBV19,TRBD1,.,15,TGTGCCAGTAGTTCGCGGACAGGGACGAATTCACCCCTCCACTTT,CASSSRTGTNSPLHF
TRBJ1-2,TRBV27,.,.,14,TGTGCCAGCAGTTTAGGGGCAGGGCTCTATGGCTACACCTTC,CASSLGAGLYGYTF
TRBJ2-7,TRBV11-2,TRBD2,few,17,TGTGCCAGCAGCTTAGAGGCGGGGGGAGGGGTCGCCTACGAGCAGTACTTC,CASSLEAGGGVAYEQYF
TRBJ1-2,TRBV18,.,few,15,TGTGCCAGCTCACCACCGATCCGGGGTGGAAATGGCTACACCTTC,CASSPPIRGGNGYTF
TRBJ2-7,TRBV7-8,.,few,14,TGTGCCAGCAGGACTCAGGGCATCTCCTACGAGCAGTACTTC,CASRTQGISYEQYF